These 29 T cell receptor beta chains originate from one sample sequenced in a study of cytomegalovirus exposure and HLA in healthy donors (dated by TCRdb to about 2017). Libraries were built with the immunoSEQ multiplex PCR assay. For the multiplex PCR, a mixture combining 60 forward primers for TCR Vbeta segments and 13 reverse primers for TCR Jbeta segments was used. The clones in this table, taken by TCRdb from immuneACCESS, are in-frame only. Not every clone is retained; where verified, under half of the shortfall comes from an unresolved V gene, and the cause of the rest is unknown. The sample table records about 130,000 clones; approximately 78% of these occur just once. 11% of the sample is in the top ten clones. Material for sequencing was PBMCs. These receptor sequences come from a man aged 30 to 39 in good health and CMV-seropositive.

The chain joins TRBV4-2 to TRBJ1-1; a weak D match, TRBD1 (5 bases). The ends were cut back, 0 bases at V and 4 bases at J, with 9 bases in the middle. Germline V gene lookup returns CDR1 LGHNA and CDR2 YNFKEQ. This CDR3 has 14 amino acids. The DNA for the CDR3 is TGTGCCAGCAGCCAAGATTCCGGGGGCACTGAAGCTTTCTTT. This gives the protein CASSQDSGGTEAFF.

The genes are TRBV6-1 and TRBJ2-2; D is possibly TRBD2 (6 bases). The germline V gene has CDR1 MNHNS and CDR2 SASEGT. There are 14 residues in the CDR3. V dropped 8 bases and J dropped 4 bases, with 14 bases sitting between them. The CDR3 sequence: CASLGGAVTGELFF. For the CDR3, the DNA is TGTGCCAGCCTGGGCGGGGCCGTCACCGGGGAGCTGTTTTTT.

The chain links TRBV9 to TRBJ2-3; 12 nucleotides agree with TRBD1. CDR3 length equals 16 residues. Germline CDR1 is SGDLS and CDR2 is YYNGEE. J gave up 6 bases and V 3 bases, and 8 bases lay outside the gene matches. The CDR3 loop reads CASSATPGQGADTQYF. In DNA, the CDR3 is TGTGCCAGCAGCGCAACCCCGGGACAGGGGGCGGATACGCAGTATTTT.

This clone came up a few times. The V gene is TRBV19, the J gene TRBJ2-6, with TRBD1 matching over 7 bases. Germline V lookup: CDR1 LNHDA, CDR2 SQIVND (reference sequence). V was clipped by 4 bases and J by 3 bases; unmatched bases: 3. The CDR3 extends over 15 amino acids. CDR3 in DNA: TGTGCCAGTAGTACCGACAGGGATGGGGCCAACGTCCTGACTTTC. Amino acids: CASSTDRDGANVLTF.

The gene calls are TRBV5-1 and TRBJ2-1, with 9 bases aligning to TRBD1. This CDR3 comprises 14 residues. CDR1 SGHRS and CDR2 YFSETQ come from the germline V gene. The V and J ends lost 3 bases and 7 bases, in that order; junction bases with no gene match: 5. CDR3 sequence reads: CASSSPGQGNEQFF. The CDR3 coding sequence is TGCGCCAGCAGCTCCCCGGGACAGGGAAATGAGCAGTTCTTC. Full variable domain (remainder filled in from reference TRBV5-1 and TRBJ2-1): KAGVTQTPRYLIKTRGQQVTLSCSPISGHRSVSWYQQTPGQGLQFLFEYFSETQRNKGNFPGRFSGRQFSNSRSEMNVSTLELGDSALYLCASSSPGQGNEQFFGPGTRLTVL.

The chain recombines TRBV5-4 with TRBJ2-1; D is unclear. The CDR3 length is 14 residues. The V gene lost 0 bases and the J gene lost 2 bases, with 6 bases spanning the gap. Germline V gives CDR1 SGHNT, CDR2 YYREEE (reference sequence). CDR3 amino acids: CASSLDSTYNEQFF. The CDR3 DNA reads as TGTGCCAGCAGCTTGGATAGCACCTACAATGAGCAGTTCTTC.

V is TRBV27 and J is TRBJ2-7, with 7 bases identical to TRBD2. The CDR3 is 14 amino acids. CDR1 and CDR2 from the germline V gene are MNHEY and SMNVEV (reference sequence). J was trimmed by 7 bases and V by 6 bases; bases with no gene match: 12. The CDR3 reads CASRSGTSSREQYF. Here the CDR3 DNA reads TGTGCCAGCAGGAGCGGGACCTCCTCCAGGGAGCAGTACTTC.

This chain joins TRBV27 and TRBJ2-6, with D possibly being TRBD2 (5 bases). The CDR3 has 16 residues. Germline V gives CDR1 MNHEY, CDR2 SMNVEV (reference sequence). V was clipped by 0 bases and J by 2 bases, with 8 bases between them. This chain's CDR3 is CASSLSPGTGANVLTF. The DNA for the CDR3 is TGTGCCAGCAGTTTATCCCCCGGGACTGGGGCCAACGTCCTGACTTTC. Full variable domain (remainder filled in from reference TRBV27 and TRBJ2-6): EAQVTQNPRYLITVTGKKLTVTCSQNMNHEYMSWYRQDPGLGLRQIYYSMNVEVTDKGDVPEGYKVSRKEKRNFPLILESPSPNQTSLYFCASSLSPGTGANVLTFGAGSRLTVL.

This chain links TRBV30 with TRBJ2-3, with 10 bases identical to TRBD1. The V gene end was trimmed by 3 bases and the J gene end by 0 bases; junction bases not matched to a gene: 9. CDR3 length: 17 residues. Germline V gene sequence: CDR1 GTSNPN, CDR2 SVGIG (reference sequence). DNA of the CDR3: TGTGCCTGGAGGGTCGCTTGGGACAGGGGAAGCACAGATACGCAGTATTTT. The encoded protein is CAWRVAWDRGSTDTQYF.

The chain has TRBV9 and TRBJ1-1; 10 bases agree with TRBD1. CDR1 and CDR2 from the germline V gene are SGDLS and YYNGEE. CDR3 size: 17 residues. Trimming removed 4 bases from V and 3 bases from J; junction bases left unmatched: 12. The DNA for the CDR3 is TGTGCCAGCAGCACGAAGACAGGGGGCGGATTAGACACTGAAGCTTTCTTT. It specifies CASSTKTGGGLDTEAFF.

This clone was picked up one time. The chain carries TRBV7-2 and TRBJ1-3; D remains ambiguous. V was clipped by 4 bases and J by 4 bases, with 8 bases between them. This CDR3 has 13 amino acids. Germline loops: CDR1 SGHTA, CDR2 FQGNSA. The CDR3, as DNA: TGTGCCAGCAGCTCCCATTTGGGAAACACCATATATTTT. Its protein is CASSSHLGNTIYF.

This clone was detected a few times. This chain links TRBV9 with TRBJ1-2; D uncertain. The CDR3 sequence is 13 residues long. The V and J ends lost 3 bases and 4 bases respectively, with 10 bases between them. In germline, CDR1 is SGDLS, CDR2 YYNGEE. The CDR3 nucleotides are TGTGCCAGCAGCGCGGATCCAGGCTATGGCTACACCTTC. This translates into CASSADPGYGYTF.

The rearrangement uses TRBV6-5 and TRBJ2-4; TRBD2 might be the D (7 bases). This CDR3 region has 14 residues. V was cut by 7 bases and J by 1 base, with 11 bases left in between. The germline CDR1 and CDR2 sequences are MNHEY and SVGAGI. The CDR3 DNA sequence: TGTGCCAGCATGGGGGGGCCGGCCAAAAACATTCAGTACTTC. Residues: CASMGGPAKNIQYF.

The gene calls are TRBV19 and TRBJ2-1; a weak D match, TRBD2 (6 bases). The CDR3 spans 13 residues. V was clipped by 3 bases and J by 7 bases, with 10 bases between them. Germline loops: CDR1 LNHDA, CDR2 SQIVND (reference sequence). Here the CDR3 reads CASSIRGRNEQFF. The CDR3 DNA reads as TGTGCCAGTAGTATCCGAGGGAGGAATGAGCAGTTCTTC.

This clone was seen just once. This chain connects TRBV7-8 to TRBJ2-7; a possible D gene is TRBD2 (5 bases). Trimming took off 1 base at V and 3 bases at J, with 13 bases between the two ends. The CDR3 totals 15 residues. CDR1 and CDR2 from the germline V gene are SGHVS and FQNEAQ. As DNA, the CDR3 is TGTGCCAGCAGCTTAGGGGAGTCTAGCTACTACGAGCAGTACTTC. Encoded protein: CASSLGESSYYEQYF. Variable domain in full (rest from reference TRBV7-8 and TRBJ2-7): GAGVSQSPRYKVAKRGQDVALRCDPISGHVSLFWYQQALGQGPEFLTYFQNEAQLDKSGLPSDRFFAERPEGSVSTLKIQRTQQEDSAVYLCASSLGESSYYEQYFGPGTRLTVT.

This clone was recorded only once. The chain is built from TRBV10-1 and TRBJ1-1; 8 bases align to TRBD1. There are 14 residues in the CDR3. After removal of 7 bases from V and 2 bases from J, the junction contained 6 bases not matched to a gene. The germline CDR1 and CDR2 sequences are WNHNN and SYGVQD (reference sequence). The DNA for the CDR3 is TGCGCCAGCAATTGGACAGGGCGCAACACTGAAGCTTTCTTT. Translation: CASNWTGRNTEAFF.

The sample holds a few counts of this clone. The chain is built from TRBV5-8 and TRBJ1-2; D might be TRBD1 (6 bases). The CDR3 is 20 amino acids. In germline, CDR1 is SGHTS, CDR2 YDEGEE. V gave up 3 bases and J gave up 2 bases, with 29 bases separating them. CDR3 DNA sequence: TGTGCCAGCAGCTACATTCGTTCCCGTCCAGGGGCCCTCGAGAACTATGGCTACACCTTC. Its translation is CASSYIRSRPGALENYGYTF. The full variable domain, in which reference TRBV5-8 and TRBJ1-2 provide the parts outside the CDR3, is EAGVTQSPTHLIKTRGQQATLRCSPISGHTSVYWYQQALGLGLQFLLWYDEGEERNRGNFPPRFSGRQFPNYSSELNVNALELEDSALYLCASSYIRSRPGALENYGYTFGSGTRLTVV.

This clone was detected only once. This rearrangement joins TRBV15 to TRBJ1-5, with D maybe TRBD1 (5 bases). Germline CDR1 and CDR2: LNHNV and YYDKDF (reference sequence). The V gene lost 1 base and the J gene lost 0 bases, with 7 bases spanning the gap. This CDR3 region has 15 residues. As DNA, the CDR3 is TGTGCCACCAGCAGAGGACAGATTAGCAATCAGCCCCAGCATTTT. Translated: CATSRGQISNQPQHF.

This chain joins TRBV5-1 and TRBJ2-7, with 8 bases lining up with TRBD2. V was pared by 4 bases and J by 3 bases, with 9 bases of the junction left unmatched. Germline V CDR1 and CDR2: SGHRS, YFSETQ. The CDR3 contains 15 residues. CDR3 coding DNA: TGCGCCAGCAGCCCGGGGGGGACGGGATACTACGAGCAGTACTTC. Its translation: CASSPGGTGYYEQYF.

This clone showed up just a few times. This sequence joins TRBV10-3 and TRBJ2-3; 9 bases align to TRBD2. Germline V gene lookup returns CDR1 ENHRY and CDR2 SYGVKD. The CDR3 consists of 16 residues. V lost 2 bases, J lost 5 bases, and 8 bases stayed unmatched. The CDR3 region is CAISEAGGRGKDTQYF. Written as DNA, the CDR3 is TGTGCCATCAGTGAGGCGGGAGGGCGTGGAAAAGATACGCAGTATTTT.

This chain links TRBV6-5 with TRBJ1-2, with 9 bases lining up with TRBD1. Losses at the gene ends were 6 bases for V and 4 bases for J; bases not matched to a gene: 6. This CDR3 has 14 amino acids. CDR1 and CDR2 from the germline V gene are MNHEY and SVGAGI. CDR3 protein: CASRPRQGGYGYTF. CDR3 nucleotides: TGTGCCAGCAGGCCCCGACAGGGGGGCTATGGCTACACCTTC.

This chain links TRBV9 with TRBJ2-4; D perhaps matches TRBD1 (6 bases). The CDR3 sequence is 16 residues long. CDR1 and CDR2 from the germline V gene are SGDLS and YYNGEE. The germline V and J ends were trimmed by 0 bases and 0 bases, with 10 bases remaining between them. As DNA, the CDR3 is TGTGCCAGCAGCGTAGACTCAGGGGTAGCCAAAAACATTCAGTACTTC. Translated, it gives CASSVDSGVAKNIQYF.

The genes are TRBV25-1 and TRBJ1-2; possible D gene TRBD1, 6 bases. The germline gives CDR1 MGHDK, CDR2 SYGVNS. V lost 4 bases to trimming and J lost 6 bases, with 18 bases between them. CDR3 length: 15 residues. The CDR3 DNA reads TGTGCCAGCAGTGGGGCCCTCTCCGGGGGGCATGGCTACACCTTC. Translation: CASSGALSGGHGYTF.

The chain carries TRBV5-1 and TRBJ1-2; tentatively, D is TRBD1 (5 bases). Germline V CDR1 and CDR2: SGHRS, YFSETQ. The CDR3 has 13 residues. V lost 4 bases to trimming and J lost 3 bases, with 10 bases between them. The CDR3 nucleotides are TGCGCCAGCAGCCCCAGGGAATACTATGGCTACACCTTC. It yields the protein CASSPREYYGYTF. The whole variable domain, remainder taken from reference TRBV5-1 and TRBJ1-2, is KAGVTQTPRYLIKTRGQQVTLSCSPISGHRSVSWYQQTPGQGLQFLFEYFSETQRNKGNFPGRFSGRQFSNSRSEMNVSTLELGDSALYLCASSPREYYGYTFGSGTRLTVV.

The rearrangement uses TRBV7-3 and TRBJ2-1, with 7 bases fitting TRBD1. This CDR3 region has 15 residues. From germline, CDR1 is SGHTA and CDR2 FQGTGA. The J segment lost 4 bases and the V segment lost 5 bases, leaving 8 bases of the junction unmatched. CDR3 region: CASSNRADRYNEQFF. CDR3 sequence (DNA): TGTGCCAGCAGCAACCGGGCGGACAGGTACAATGAGCAGTTCTTC.

The count of this clone is one. The V call is TRBV7-2, the J call TRBJ2-5; 12 nucleotides match TRBD1. The J call may be in error: the DNA end matches TRBJ2-7 better. CDR1 is SGHTA, CDR2 FQGNSA, per germline. The CDR3 loop spans 15 amino acids. CDR3 loop: CASSPRDRGLYEQYF. The CDR3 nucleotides read TGTGCCAGCAGCCCGAGGGACAGGGGGCTCTACGAGCAGTACTTC.

The chain uses TRBV29-1 and TRBJ1-3; D uncertain. The CDR3 is made up of 15 amino acids. CDR1 and CDR2 (germline): SQVTM, ANQGSEA. Trimming left V 0 bases short and J 0 bases short, with 9 bases between. As DNA, the CDR3 is TGCAGCGTTGAAGACAGCGTTCACTCTGGAAACACCATATATTTT. As protein: CSVEDSVHSGNTIYF.

This chain uses TRBV13 with TRBJ2-7; 13 positions agree with TRBD2. Per the germline V gene, CDR1 is PRHDT and CDR2 is FYEKMQ (reference sequence). With 2 bases clipped from V and 6 bases from J, the junction kept 16 bases outside the gene matches. This CDR3 is 19 amino acids long. This chain's CDR3 is CASSLRNRSGLAGAGEQYF. In DNA, the CDR3 is TGTGCCAGCAGCTTACGAAATAGATCTGGACTAGCGGGAGCGGGCGAGCAGTACTTC.

The V and J genes are TRBV2 and TRBJ2-2; tentative D call: TRBD1 (6 bases). The V and J ends lost 3 bases and 2 bases respectively, with 13 bases between them. The germline gives CDR1 SNHLY, CDR2 FYNNEI. This CDR3 is built from 16 residues. The CDR3 DNA is TGTGCCAGCAGTGAGAAGGCAGGGGAAAACACCGGGGAGCTGTTTTTT. Amino acids: CASSEKAGENTGELFF.